The 10 T cell receptor beta chains listed next were all sequenced from one sample in a study of shared clonotypes between healthy human individuals (dated by TCRdb to 2020 to 2021). Preparation of the library involved the immunoSEQ multiplex PCR assay. Imported from immuneACCESS, the table was reduced by TCRdb to in-frame sequences with V and J called. These copies leave out some clones; in studies compared against another copy, an unresolved V gene accounts for under half, and the cause of the remainder is not known. The sample contains about 1.1 million clones, around 78% of them found a single time. 0.4% to 0.55% of the sample is held by the ten biggest clonotypes. Sequenced input: memory CD4+ T cells from PBMCs. The cell subset or site label, as the study defines it: CD45RA-negative fraction. Every receptor here comes from a man between 18 and 35 years old in good health. Some clones in this sample may be carry-over from other donors' samples.

This clone showed up just a few times. The chain combines TRBV12-5 with TRBJ1-2, with 12 bases aligning to TRBD1. V trimming: 1 base; J trimming: 8 bases; junction bases outside the gene matches: 8. The CDR3 length is 16 residues. Germline V lookup: CDR1 LGHNT, CDR2 FRNRAP. The CDR3 protein is CASGLAPGTGGDGYTF. CDR3 DNA: TGTGCTAGTGGTTTGGCCCCCGGGACAGGGGGCGACGGCTACACCTTC.

This clone occurred a few times. V is TRBV9 and J is TRBJ1-5; D is undetermined. This CDR3 spans 15 amino acids. CDR1 SGDLS and CDR2 YYNGEE come from the germline V gene. V gave up 6 bases and J gave up 0 bases, with 13 bases separating them. CDR3 DNA: TGTGCCAGCACCCCGGACCCAAATAGCAATCAGCCCCAGCATTTT. Amino acid sequence: CASTPDPNSNQPQHF.

The chain carries TRBV29-1 and TRBJ1-1; D is undetermined. The CDR3 totals 14 residues. CDR1 SQVTM and CDR2 ANQGSEA come from the germline V gene. The ends were cut back, 4 bases at V and 4 bases at J, with 16 bases in the middle. The CDR3 sequence is CSVASGGRGTEAFF. CDR3 DNA: TGCAGCGTTGCTTCAGGCGGTCGGGGCACTGAAGCTTTCTTT.

CDR3: CASSPGQGGTNEKLFF. The CDR3 coding sequence is TGCGCCAGCAGCCCCGGACAGGGCGGAACTAATGAAAAACTGTTTTTT. The V and J genes are TRBV5-1 and TRBJ1-4; 8 bases align to TRBD1. This CDR3 comprises 16 residues. CDR1 and CDR2 from the germline V gene are SGHRS and YFSETQ. The trim removed 4 bases at V and 1 base at J, leaving 6 bases unmatched.

This rearrangement joins TRBV9 to TRBJ2-7; 8 bases fit TRBD2. Trimming at V came to 0 bases and at J to 3 bases, leaving 8 bases not matched to a gene. Germline V gives CDR1 SGDLS, CDR2 YYNGEE. The CDR3 is 16 amino acids. CDR3 coding DNA: TGTGCCAGCAGCGTAGCTTCTCGCGGGGGGAACTACGAGCAGTACTTC. Translation: CASSVASRGGNYEQYF.

The gene calls are TRBV27 and TRBJ1-1, with 7 bases that match TRBD1. Trimming removed 5 bases from V and 0 bases from J; junction bases left unmatched: 6. Germline loops: CDR1 MNHEY, CDR2 SMNVEV (reference sequence). This CDR3 has 15 residues. The CDR3 region has the DNA TGTGCCAGCAGTAGGGCGACAGGGATGAACACTGAAGCTTTCTTT. It is translated as CASSRATGMNTEAFF.

V is TRBV5-1 and J is TRBJ2-2; 11 bases map to TRBD1. V gave up 2 bases and J gave up 4 bases; unmatched junction bases: 1. The CDR3 extends over 15 amino acids. Germline lookup yields CDR1 SGHRS and CDR2 YFSETQ. CDR3 residues: CASSFGTGGTGELFF. The DNA for the CDR3 is TGCGCCAGCAGCTTTGGGACAGGGGGCACCGGGGAGCTGTTTTTT. Full variable domain (outside the CDR3, taken from reference TRBV5-1 and TRBJ2-2): KAGVTQTPRYLIKTRGQQVTLSCSPISGHRSVSWYQQTPGQGLQFLFEYFSETQRNKGNFPGRFSGRQFSNSRSEMNVSTLELGDSALYLCASSFGTGGTGELFFGEGSRLTVL.

The CDR3 sequence is CSVDDSAWDEQFF. For the CDR3, the DNA is TGCAGCGTTGACGACTCAGCCTGGGATGAGCAGTTCTTC. The V gene is TRBV29-1, the J gene TRBJ2-1; D not resolved. CDR1 is SQVTM and CDR2 is ANQGSEA in the germline V gene. The V end lost 3 bases, the J end lost 8 bases, and 14 bases lay between the germline ends. The CDR3 covers 13 residues.

V is TRBV7-3 and J is TRBJ1-4; 7 nucleotides align to TRBD1. V shed 10 bases, J shed 7 bases, and the junction held 6 bases outside the gene matches. There are 12 residues in the CDR3. Germline V gene sequence: CDR1 SGHTA, CDR2 FQGTGA. DNA for the CDR3: TGTGCCAACAGGACAGGCGGTGAAAAACTGTTTTTT. It codes for CANRTGGEKLFF. The complete variable domain, with remaining parts taken from reference TRBV7-3 and TRBJ1-4, reads GAGVSQTPSNKVTEKGKYVELRCDPISGHTALYWYRQSLGQGPEFLIYFQGTGAADDSGLPNDRFFAVRPEGSVSTLKIQRTERGDSAVYLCANRTGGEKLFFGSGTQLSVL.

The CDR3 DNA reads as TGTGCCAGCAGCCCTCGGGGGATGCCCGAAGAGACCCAGTACTTC. As protein: CASSPRGMPEETQYF. V usage is TRBV28 and J usage is TRBJ2-5, with D possibly TRBD2 on 6 matching bases. Trimming removed 6 bases from V and 3 bases from J, with 17 bases in between. Looked up from germline, CDR1 is MDHEN and CDR2 is SYDVKM. The CDR3 is 15 amino acids.